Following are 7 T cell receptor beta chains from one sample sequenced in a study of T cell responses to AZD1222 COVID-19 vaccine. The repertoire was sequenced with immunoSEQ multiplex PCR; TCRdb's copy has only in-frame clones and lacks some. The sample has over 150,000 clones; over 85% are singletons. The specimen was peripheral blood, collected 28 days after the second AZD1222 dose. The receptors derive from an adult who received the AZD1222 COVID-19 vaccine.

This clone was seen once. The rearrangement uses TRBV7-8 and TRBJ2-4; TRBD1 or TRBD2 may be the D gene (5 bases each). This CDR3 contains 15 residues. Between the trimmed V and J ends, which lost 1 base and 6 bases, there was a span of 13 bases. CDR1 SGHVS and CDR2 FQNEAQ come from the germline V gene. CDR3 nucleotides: TGTGCCAGCAGCTTAGTCCCGGGGCGGCCAAACATTCAGTACTTC. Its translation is CASSLVPGRPNIQYF. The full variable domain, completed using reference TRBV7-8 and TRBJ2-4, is GAGVSQSPRYKVAKRGQDVALRCDPISGHVSLFWYQQALGQGPEFLTYFQNEAQLDKSGLPSDRFFAERPEGSVSTLKIQRTQQEDSAVYLCASSLVPGRPNIQYFGAGTRLSVL.

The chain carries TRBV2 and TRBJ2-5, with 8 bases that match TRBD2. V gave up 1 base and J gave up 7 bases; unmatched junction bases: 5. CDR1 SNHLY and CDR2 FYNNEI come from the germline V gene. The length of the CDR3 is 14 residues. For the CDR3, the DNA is TGTGCCAGCAGTGAAGATTGGCTAGCGGGGACCCAGTACTTC. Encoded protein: CASSEDWLAGTQYF.

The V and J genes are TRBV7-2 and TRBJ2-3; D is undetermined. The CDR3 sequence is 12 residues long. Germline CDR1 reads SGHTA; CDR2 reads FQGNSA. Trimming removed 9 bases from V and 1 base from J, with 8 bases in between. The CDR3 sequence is CASNGGTDTQYF. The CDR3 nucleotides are TGTGCCAGTAATGGGGGCACAGATACGCAGTATTTT.

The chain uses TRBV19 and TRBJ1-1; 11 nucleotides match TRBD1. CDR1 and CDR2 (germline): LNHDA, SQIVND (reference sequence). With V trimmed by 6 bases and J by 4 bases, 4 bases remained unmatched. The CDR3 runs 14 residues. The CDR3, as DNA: TGTGCCAGTAGAAGGACAGGGGGCGTCACTGAAGCTTTCTTT. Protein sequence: CASRRTGGVTEAFF.

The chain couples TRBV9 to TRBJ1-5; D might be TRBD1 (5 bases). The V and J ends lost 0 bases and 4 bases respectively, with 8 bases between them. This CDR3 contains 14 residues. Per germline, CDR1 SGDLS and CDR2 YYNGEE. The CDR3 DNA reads TGTGCCAGCAGCGTAGGACAGTCTAATCAGCCCCAGCATTTT. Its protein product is CASSVGQSNQPQHF.

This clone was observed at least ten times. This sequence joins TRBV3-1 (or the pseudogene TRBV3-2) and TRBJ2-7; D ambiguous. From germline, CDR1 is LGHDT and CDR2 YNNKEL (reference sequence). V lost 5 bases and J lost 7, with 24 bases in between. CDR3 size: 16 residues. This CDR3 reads CASSYHPGTTVGEQYF. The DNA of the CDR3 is TGTGCCAGCAGCTATCATCCCGGTACTACGGTGGGTGAGCAGTACTTC.

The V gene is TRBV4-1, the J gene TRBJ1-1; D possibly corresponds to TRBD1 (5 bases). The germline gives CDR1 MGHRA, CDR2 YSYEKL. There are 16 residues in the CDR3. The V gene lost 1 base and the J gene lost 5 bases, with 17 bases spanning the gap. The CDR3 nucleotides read TGCGCCAGCAGCCAAGCCGGACGCGGGGGATGGACTGAAGCTTTCTTT. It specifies CASSQAGRGGWTEAFF.